This passage covers 3 T cell receptor beta chains from one sample sequenced in a study of blood T cell repertoires in COVID-19. This table comes from immunoSEQ multiplex PCR, and its TCRdb copy is limited to in-frame clones, with some not included. The table lists about 260,000 clones, 87% of them singletons, with over 2% in the top ten. The sequenced material came from peripheral blood. The receptors were sampled from a woman aged 50 to 60 who had recovered from COVID-19.

The genes are TRBV30 and TRBJ1-3, with D possibly matching TRBD1 (6 bases). Germline V gene sequence: CDR1 GTSNPN, CDR2 SVGIG (reference sequence). CDR3 length: 14 residues. V shed 7 bases and J shed 0 bases, with 13 bases lying between them. The CDR3 DNA is TGTGCCTATACCCAACAGGGCTCTGGAAACACCATATATTTT. Its protein is CAYTQQGSGNTIYF. Looking up the rest from reference TRBV30 and TRBJ1-3 gives the full variable domain: SQTIHQWPATLVQPVGSPLSLECTVEGTSNPNLYWYRQAAGRGLQLLFYSVGIGQISSEVPQNLSASRPQDRQFILSSKKLLLSDSGFYLCAYTQQGSGNTIYFGEGSWLTVV.

The rearrangement links TRBV11-3 to TRBJ2-1, with D unresolved. Germline-derived CDR1 and CDR2 are SGHNT and YENEEA. The CDR3 length is 15 residues. V lost 1 base and J 0 bases, leaving 7 bases between the germline ends. The CDR3 DNA reads TGTGCCAGCAGCTTAGGGGCGAACTCCTACAATGAGCAGTTCTTC. It codes for CASSLGANSYNEQFF.

The gene calls are TRBV24-1 and TRBJ2-1; D is unclear. The CDR3 has 14 amino acids. V dropped 4 bases and J dropped 5 bases, with 11 bases sitting between them. CDR1 is KGHDR and CDR2 is SFDVKD in the germline V gene. The CDR3 nucleotides are TGTGCCACCAGTGACCTTTTTCCCGACAATGAGCAGTTCTTC. This codes for CATSDLFPDNEQFF.